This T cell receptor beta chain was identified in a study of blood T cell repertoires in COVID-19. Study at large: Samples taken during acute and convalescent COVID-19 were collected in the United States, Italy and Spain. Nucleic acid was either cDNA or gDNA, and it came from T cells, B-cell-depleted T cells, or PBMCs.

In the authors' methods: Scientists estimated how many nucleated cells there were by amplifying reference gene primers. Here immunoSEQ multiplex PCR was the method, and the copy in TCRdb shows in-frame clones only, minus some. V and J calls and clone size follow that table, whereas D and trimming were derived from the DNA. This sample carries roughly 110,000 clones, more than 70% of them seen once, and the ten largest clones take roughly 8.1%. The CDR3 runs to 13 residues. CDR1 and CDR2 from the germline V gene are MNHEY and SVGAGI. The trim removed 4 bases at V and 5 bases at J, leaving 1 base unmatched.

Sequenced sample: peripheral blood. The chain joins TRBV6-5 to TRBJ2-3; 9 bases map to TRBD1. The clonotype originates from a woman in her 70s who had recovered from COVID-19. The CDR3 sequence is CASSWDREDTQYF. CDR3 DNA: TGTGCCAGCAGTTGGGACAGGGAAGATACGCAGTATTTT.